These T cell receptor beta chains were read from a single sample in a study of shared clonotypes between healthy human individuals. Measured with immunoSEQ multiplex PCR; TCRdb has only the in-frame clones, and not every one. The table records approximately 2,300,000 clones, 85% to 95% of them present only once. The sequencing input was naive CD4+ T cells from PBMCs. The receptor set was obtained from a man younger than 30 in good health. Some clones in this sample may be carry-over from other donors' samples. Each CDR3 is given with its conserved first and last residue. The D gene is left open where the match is weak. Size tells how often a clone was seen (once, few, many) or the class of an expanded clone, and some rows leave it out.

CDR3nt: TGCGCCAGCAGCAAGGACAGGGTGAACACTGAAGCTTTCTTT
CDR3aa: CASSKDRVNTEAFF
d_gene: TRBD1
v_gene: TRBV5-1
j_gene: TRBJ1-1
abundance: .

CDR3nt: TGTGCCACCAGCAGAGACTACGACAGGGGTTACGAGCAGTACTTC
CDR3aa: CATSRDYDRGYEQYF
d_gene: TRBD1
v_gene: TRBV15
j_gene: TRBJ2-7
abundance: .

CDR3nt: TGTGCCAGCAGCTTACGAACGGGGGCGCGCGGCTACACCTTC
CDR3aa: CASSLRTGARGYTF
d_gene: .
v_gene: TRBV7-9
j_gene: TRBJ1-2
abundance: .

CDR3nt: TGTGCCAGCTCGTCGGGACCCGGGGATGAGCAGTTCTTC
CDR3aa: CASSSGPGDEQFF
d_gene: .
v_gene: TRBV18
j_gene: TRBJ2-1
abundance: .

CDR3nt: TGCGCCAGCAGCGAGCGAACGAACACCGGGGAGCTGTTTTTT
CDR3aa: CASSERTNTGELFF
d_gene: .
v_gene: TRBV5-1
j_gene: TRBJ2-2
abundance: .

CDR3nt: TGTGCCAGCAGTTTAAATCAGGGGGGGTCTGAAGCTTTCTTT
CDR3aa: CASSLNQGGSEAFF
d_gene: TRBD1
v_gene: TRBV28
j_gene: TRBJ1-1
abundance: .

CDR3nt: TGTGCCAGCACCCCATACGCCGCGGGGTCCGGGGAGCTGTTTTTT
CDR3aa: CASTPYAAGSGELFF
d_gene: .
v_gene: TRBV4-2
j_gene: TRBJ2-2
abundance: .

CDR3nt: TGCGCCAGCAGCTTGGTCCCTGGGACCGGAAACACCATATATTTT
CDR3aa: CASSLVPGTGNTIYF
d_gene: .
v_gene: TRBV5-1
j_gene: TRBJ1-3
abundance: .

CDR3nt: TGTGCCATCCAGCCTAGCAATCAGCCCCAGCATTTT
CDR3aa: CAIQPSNQPQHF
d_gene: .
v_gene: TRBV21-1
j_gene: TRBJ1-5
abundance: once

CDR3nt: TGTGCCAGCAGTTTATTTCCGCTTCTAGCTCAAGGACGCGAGCAGTACTTC
CDR3aa: CASSLFPLLAQGREQYF
d_gene: .
v_gene: TRBV27
j_gene: TRBJ2-7
abundance: .

CDR3nt: TGTGCCAGCTGGACGGGCGGGAACACTGAAGCTTTCTTT
CDR3aa: CASWTGGNTEAFF
d_gene: .
v_gene: TRBV28
j_gene: TRBJ1-1
abundance: .

CDR3nt: TGTGCCAGTAGTACCCTACGGGATGGCTACACCTTC
CDR3aa: CASSTLRDGYTF
d_gene: .
v_gene: TRBV19
j_gene: TRBJ1-2
abundance: .

CDR3nt: TGCAGTGTTTTCGGGGCGGGGACCCAGTACTTC
CDR3aa: CSVFGAGTQYF
d_gene: .
v_gene: TRBV20-1
j_gene: TRBJ2-5
abundance: .